A single sample gave rise to the 10 T cell receptor beta chains below, sequenced in a study of blood T cell repertoires in COVID-19. This table comes from immunoSEQ multiplex PCR, and its TCRdb copy is limited to in-frame clones, with some not included. The sample gives over 200,000 clones, more than 80% of which show up once; roughly 2.7% is in the top ten. The sequenced material came from peripheral blood. These receptors all stem from a man aged 25-45 years with COVID-19, enrolled during active disease.

This clone was seen a few times. This chain joins TRBV27 and TRBJ1-1; D perhaps matches TRBD1 (6 bases). The CDR3 consists of 14 residues. CDR1 and CDR2 (germline): MNHEY, SMNVEV (reference sequence). Trimming cost V 6 bases and J 11 bases, with 22 bases left between them. In nucleotides, the CDR3 is TGTGCCAGCAGACGAATCGGGGGGCCGGCTGTGGCTTTCTTT. It codes for CASRRIGGPAVAFF.

This sequence joins TRBV18 and TRBJ2-2; TRBD1 matches 8 bases. V trimming: 2 bases; J trimming: 4 bases; junction bases outside the gene matches: 6. The CDR3 contains 16 residues. CDR1 and CDR2 from the germline V gene are KGHSH and LQKENI. CDR3 DNA: TGTGCCAGCTCACCAGGACAGGGAGTGGGCACCGGGGAGCTGTTTTTT. Its protein product is CASSPGQGVGTGELFF. Complete variable domain (other parts from reference TRBV18 and TRBJ2-2): NAGVMQNPRHLVRRRGQEARLRCSPMKGHSHVYWYRQLPEEGLKFMVYLQKENIIDESGMPKERFSAEFPKEGPSILRIQQVVRGDSAAYFCASSPGQGVGTGELFFGEGSRLTVL.

The chain links TRBV21-1 to TRBJ1-2; TRBD1, as called in the table, went unchecked against the DNA. TRBV21-1 is described as a pseudogene. The CDR3 consists of 14 residues. Written as DNA, the CDR3 is TGTGCCTCAGGGGACGGTCGCCGGGCCCATGGCTACACCTTC. Protein product: CASGDGRRAHGYTF.

This clone was observed a single time. The chain is built from TRBV6-5 and TRBJ1-1; 9 positions match TRBD1. Trimming cost V 2 bases and J 0 bases; bases outside gene matches: 1. This CDR3 region has 15 residues. Germline V gene sequence: CDR1 MNHEY, CDR2 SVGAGI. CDR3 coding DNA: TGTGCCAGCAGTTACAACAGGGGGCTGAACACTGAAGCTTTCTTT. This encodes CASSYNRGLNTEAFF.

The J gene is TRBJ2-7, the V gene TRBV3-1 (or the pseudogene TRBV3-2); a possible D gene is TRBD1 (5 bases). The CDR3 contains 14 residues. Per germline, CDR1 LGHDT and CDR2 YNNKEL (reference sequence). Trimming pared 1 base from V and 2 bases from J, leaving 9 bases between. The CDR3 loop reads CASSQATVPYEQYF. CDR3 nucleotides: TGTGCCAGCAGCCAAGCGACAGTACCCTACGAGCAGTACTTC.

The chain is built from TRBV14 and TRBJ2-1; 7 positions agree with TRBD2. The CDR3 loop spans 15 amino acids. The germline CDR1 and CDR2 sequences are SGHDN and FVKESK. The J segment lost 5 bases and the V segment lost 4 bases, leaving 8 bases of the junction unmatched. DNA for the CDR3: TGTGCCAGCAGCCCCCTGTCCGCGGGAGACAATGAGCAGTTCTTC. This codes for CASSPLSAGDNEQFF.

V usage is TRBV12-3 or TRBV12-4 and J usage is TRBJ2-7; tentative D call: TRBD2 (6 bases). Trimming took 5 bases from V and 4 from J, leaving 12 bases between them. The CDR3 sequence is 13 residues long. CDR3 nucleotide sequence: TGTGCCAGCAGTCGAAGGGAGGAGTACGAGCAGTACTTC. Amino acids: CASSRREEYEQYF.

The V gene is TRBV24-1, the J gene TRBJ2-3; TRBD2 agrees at 8 bases. Germline V gives CDR1 KGHDR, CDR2 SFDVKD. V gave up 5 bases and J gave up 1 base; unmatched junction bases: 7. This CDR3 contains 16 residues. The CDR3 coding sequence is TGTGCCACCAGTGCCGGACTAGCTGGAGGCACAGATACGCAGTATTTT. It yields the protein CATSAGLAGGTDTQYF.

This clone was recorded once. This chain uses TRBV7-8 with TRBJ1-1; tentative D call: TRBD1 (6 bases). This CDR3 comprises 16 residues. Germline CDR1 SGHVS, CDR2 FQNEAQ. The V end lost 6 bases, the J end lost 1 base, and 18 bases lay between the germline ends. CDR3 DNA: TGTGCCAGCAGTAGGTACAGGGATGTGGGGAACACTGAAGCTTTCTTT. Its translation: CASSRYRDVGNTEAFF.

The chain is built from TRBV6-5 and TRBJ1-2, with D maybe TRBD1 (6 bases). V lost 6 bases, J lost 9 bases, and 11 bases lay in between. This CDR3 has 11 residues. Germline V gene data show CDR1 as MNHEY and CDR2 as SVGAGI. CDR3 sequence: CASSNRARYTF. The CDR3 DNA follows: TGTGCCAGCAGCAACAGGGCTCGCTACACCTTC.